Sequencing of this T cell receptor beta chain was carried out in a study of blood T cell repertoires in COVID-19. Here immunoSEQ multiplex PCR was the method, and the copy in TCRdb shows in-frame clones only, minus some. This repertoire shows 340,000 or so clones, about 86% found once; its top ten account for about 4.2%. There are 12 residues in the CDR3. J gave up 8 bases and V 7 bases, and 7 bases lay outside the gene matches. This receptor was taken from a middle-aged woman with acute COVID-19. Sample: PBMCs or T cells enriched from blood (not recorded which). The V and J genes are TRBV12-3 or TRBV12-4 and TRBJ1-2, with 7 bases aligning to TRBD1. CDR3 nucleotides: TGTGCCAGCACCCCTGACAGGGACGGCTACACCTTC. This translates into CASTPDRDGYTF.